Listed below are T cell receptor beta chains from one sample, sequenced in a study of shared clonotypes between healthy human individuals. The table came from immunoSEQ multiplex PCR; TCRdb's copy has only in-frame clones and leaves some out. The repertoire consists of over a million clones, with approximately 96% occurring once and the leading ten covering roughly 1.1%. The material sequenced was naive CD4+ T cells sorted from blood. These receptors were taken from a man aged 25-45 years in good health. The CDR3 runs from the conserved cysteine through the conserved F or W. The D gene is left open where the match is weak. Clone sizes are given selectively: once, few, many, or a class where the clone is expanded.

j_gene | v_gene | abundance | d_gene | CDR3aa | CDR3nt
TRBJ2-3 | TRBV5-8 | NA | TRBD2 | CASSLGEGPGEDTQYF | TGTGCCAGCAGCTTGGGGGAGGGGCCGGGGGAAGATACGCAGTATTTT
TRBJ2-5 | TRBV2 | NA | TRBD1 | CASSAWGQGALETQYF | TGTGCCAGCAGTGCATGGGGACAGGGGGCGCTTGAGACCCAGTACTTC
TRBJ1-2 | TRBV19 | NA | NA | CARRGHARGTNYGYTF | TGTGCCAGACGGGGGCACGCGAGGGGAACTAACTATGGCTACACCTTC
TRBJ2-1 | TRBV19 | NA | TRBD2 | CASPSASGRRYNEQFF | TGTGCCAGTCCGTCCGCCAGCGGGAGGCGGTACAATGAGCAGTTCTTC
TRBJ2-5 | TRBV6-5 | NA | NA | CASKGVGMQETQYF | TGTGCCAGCAAGGGAGTTGGGATGCAAGAGACCCAGTACTTC
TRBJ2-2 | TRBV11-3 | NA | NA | CASSTKPAGELFF | TGTGCCAGCAGCACAAAGCCGGCCGGGGAGCTGTTTTTT
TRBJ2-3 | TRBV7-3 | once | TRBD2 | CASSLHRGPARTSGRTDTQYF | TGTGCCAGCAGCTTGCACAGAGGCCCGGCCCGGACTAGCGGGAGGACAGATACGCAGTATTTT
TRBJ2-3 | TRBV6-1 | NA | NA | CASSARLGTDTQYF | TGTGCCAGCAGTGCCCGCCTAGGGACAGATACGCAGTATTTT
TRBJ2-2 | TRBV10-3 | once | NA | CAITSRPYDRSLGELFF | TGTGCCATCACCTCGAGGCCCTACGACAGATCTCTCGGGGAGCTGTTTTTT
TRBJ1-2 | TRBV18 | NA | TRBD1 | CASSPNAQGATSNYGYTF | TGTGCCAGCTCCCCAAATGCACAGGGGGCCACTTCTAACTATGGCTACACCTTC
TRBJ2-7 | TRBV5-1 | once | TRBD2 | CASSLWASGFSYEQYF | TGCGCCAGCAGCTTGTGGGCTAGCGGGTTCTCCTACGAGCAGTACTTC
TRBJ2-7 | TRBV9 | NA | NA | CASSVADSDYEQYF | TGTGCCAGCAGCGTAGCGGATAGCGACTACGAGCAGTACTTC
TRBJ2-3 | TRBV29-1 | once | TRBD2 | CSVGPGLAGVIDTQYF | TGCAGCGTTGGCCCAGGACTAGCGGGAGTGATAGATACGCAGTATTTT
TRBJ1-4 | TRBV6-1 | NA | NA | CASNPTTGGGQKLFF | TGTGCCAGCAACCCCACCACCGGAGGGGGTCAAAAACTGTTTTTT
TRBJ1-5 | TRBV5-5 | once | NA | CASSLGGGNQPQHF | TGTGCCAGCAGCTTGGGGGGCGGCAATCAGCCCCAGCATTTT
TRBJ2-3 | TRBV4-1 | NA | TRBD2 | CASSQGLAGADTQYF | TGCGCCAGCAGCCAAGGACTAGCGGGAGCAGATACGCAGTATTTT
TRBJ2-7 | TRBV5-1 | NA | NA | CASSLTWGISYEQYF | TGCGCCAGCAGCTTGACGTGGGGGATCTCCTACGAGCAGTACTTC
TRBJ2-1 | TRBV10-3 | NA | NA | CAIRMTDNEQFF | TGTGCCATCAGGATGACGGACAATGAGCAGTTCTTC
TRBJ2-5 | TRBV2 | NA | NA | CATSGGSKGETQYF | TGTGCCACCTCTGGGGGTAGCAAGGGGGAGACCCAGTACTTC
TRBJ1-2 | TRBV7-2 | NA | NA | CASMLAGTRYGYTF | TGTGCCAGCATGCTGGCAGGGACTCGGTATGGCTACACCTTC
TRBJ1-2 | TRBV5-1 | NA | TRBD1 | CASSSPGQGYYTF | TGCGCCAGCAGCTCCCCGGGACAGGGGTACTACACCTTC
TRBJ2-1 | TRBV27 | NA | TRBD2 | CASSLRTSGSGYNEQFF | TGTGCCAGCAGTTTGAGGACTAGCGGGAGTGGCTACAATGAGCAGTTCTTC
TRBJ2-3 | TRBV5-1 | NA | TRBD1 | CASSLGTGRTDTQYF | TGCGCCAGCAGCTTGGGGACAGGACGCACAGATACGCAGTATTTT
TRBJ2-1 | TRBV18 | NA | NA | CASSPREFAAKRGIHEQFF | TGTGCCAGCTCACCTCGGGAGTTCGCGGCAAAAAGGGGTATACATGAGCAGTTCTTC
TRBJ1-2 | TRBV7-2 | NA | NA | CASSLEPGNYGYTF | TGTGCCAGCAGCTTAGAACCAGGGAACTATGGCTACACCTTC
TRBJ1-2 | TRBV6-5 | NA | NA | CASSYSRVSHYGYTF | TGTGCCAGCAGTTACTCCCGGGTCTCGCACTATGGCTACACCTTC
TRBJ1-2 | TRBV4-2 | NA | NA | CASSQLPALTYGYTF | TGTGCCAGCAGCCAACTCCCGGCGCTTACCTATGGCTACACCTTC
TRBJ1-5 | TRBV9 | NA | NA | CASSADGGVLQPQHF | TGTGCCAGCAGCGCCGATGGGGGGGTACTCCAGCCCCAGCATTTT
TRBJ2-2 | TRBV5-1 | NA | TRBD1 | CASSFEDRSGELFF | TGCGCCAGCAGCTTCGAGGACAGGTCCGGGGAGCTGTTTTTT
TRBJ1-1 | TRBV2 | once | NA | CASLTGLNTEAFF | TGTGCCAGCCTGACAGGACTGAACACTGAAGCTTTCTTT
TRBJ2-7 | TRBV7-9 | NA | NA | CASSHQPPSGSDYEQYF | TGTGCCAGCAGCCACCAGCCTCCATCTGGATCGGACTACGAGCAGTACTTC
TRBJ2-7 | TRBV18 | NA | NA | CASSLADYEQYF | TGTGCCAGCTCGCTGGCAGACTACGAGCAGTACTTC
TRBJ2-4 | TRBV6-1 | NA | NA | CASSVGLAKNIQYF | TGTGCCAGCAGTGTCGGACTAGCCAAAAACATTCAGTACTTC
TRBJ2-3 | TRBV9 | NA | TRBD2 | CASSVDPSGRVTDTQYF | TGTGCCAGCAGCGTAGACCCTAGCGGGAGGGTCACAGATACGCAGTATTTT
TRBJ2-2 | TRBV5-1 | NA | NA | CASSLGLGANTGELFF | TGCGCCAGCAGCCTGGGATTGGGCGCGAACACCGGGGAGCTGTTTTTT
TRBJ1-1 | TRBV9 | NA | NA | CASSPTGIHTEAFF | TGTGCCAGCAGCCCTACAGGGATTCACACTGAAGCTTTCTTT
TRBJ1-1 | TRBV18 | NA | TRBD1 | CASKQGTLTNTEAFF | TGTGCCAGCAAACAGGGGACCCTAACGAACACTGAAGCTTTCTTT